One sample yielded the 18 T cell receptor beta chains listed below, sequenced in a study of cytomegalovirus exposure and HLA in healthy donors. A multiplex PCR was run with 60 Vbeta primers and 13 Jbeta primers. Data came from immunoSEQ multiplex PCR; TCRdb stores just in-frame clones and leaves some out. The ten top clones account for 3% to 3.5%, within a sample of roughly 100,000 clones. Source material: PBMCs. All receptors derive from a man in his forties in good health and CMV-seronegative.

The chain joins TRBV18 to TRBJ2-6, with 8 bases fitting TRBD1. CDR3 length: 17 amino acids. V lost 1 base and J lost 2; bases outside the gene matches: 4. CDR1 and CDR2 (germline): KGHSH, LQKENI. Here the CDR3 reads CASSPRQGAPGANVLTF. The CDR3 DNA sequence: TGTGCCAGCTCACCACGCCAGGGGGCGCCTGGGGCCAACGTCCTGACTTTC.

The V call is TRBV11-2, the J call TRBJ2-5, with D uncertain. Trimming took 1 base from V and 3 from J, leaving 9 bases between them. The CDR3 sequence is 14 residues long. The germline V gene encodes CDR1 SGHAT and CDR2 FQNNGV. The CDR3 DNA follows: TGTGCCAGCAGCTTAGGCCTCAGAAAAGAGACCCAGTACTTC. Translation: CASSLGLRKETQYF.

The chain uses TRBV19 and TRBJ2-3; TRBD2 aligns across 14 bases. V dropped 1 base and J dropped 2; count of bases not matched to a gene: 8. This CDR3 comprises 19 residues. CDR1 is LNHDA, CDR2 SQIVND, per germline (reference sequence). The CDR3 DNA reads TGTGCCAGTAGTATAGGCTCCGGACTAGCGGGAGGTCCCACAGATACGCAGTATTTT. Amino acid sequence: CASSIGSGLAGGPTDTQYF.

The gene calls are TRBV25-1 and TRBJ2-5; weak D call: TRBD1 (6 bases). Germline V lookup: CDR1 MGHDK, CDR2 SYGVNS. The CDR3 has 15 residues. V was pared by 3 bases and J by 5 bases, with 16 bases between. CDR3 bases: TGTGCCAGCAGTGATACGCAGGGGAGTTGGGAGACCCAGTACTTC. It yields the protein CASSDTQGSWETQYF.

J is TRBJ1-1 and V is TRBV6-1; a possible D gene is TRBD1 (6 bases). The germline gives CDR1 MNHNS, CDR2 SASEGT. The CDR3 length is 14 residues. V was shortened by 6 bases and J by 1 base, with 12 bases between the two germline ends. The CDR3 protein is CASRPRDKNTEAFF. CDR3 bases: TGTGCCAGCAGACCCCGGGACAAGAACACTGAAGCTTTCTTT.

The rearrangement joins TRBV27 to TRBJ2-3; the D gene is possibly TRBD2 (7 bases). There are 16 residues in the CDR3. V lost 3 bases to trimming and J lost 2 bases, with 15 bases between them. Germline V gives CDR1 MNHEY, CDR2 SMNVEV (reference sequence). CDR3 coding DNA: TGTGCCAGCAGTTTGAGGGTTGCGGGGGCCACAGATACGCAGTATTTT. This codes for CASSLRVAGATDTQYF.

This chain connects TRBV5-1 to TRBJ1-3; D is uncertain. The CDR3 length is 17 residues. The V and J ends lost 0 bases and 0 bases respectively, with 13 bases between them. The V gene's germline CDR1 is SGHRS and CDR2 YFSETQ. The CDR3 sequence: CASSLGAAAVSGNTIYF. In DNA, the CDR3 is TGCGCCAGCAGCTTGGGGGCTGCAGCCGTCTCTGGAAACACCATATATTTT.

The gene calls are TRBV7-8 and TRBJ1-5; no firm D call. Germline CDR1 and CDR2: SGHVS and FQNEAQ. The CDR3 runs to 17 residues. The V gene lost 5 bases and the J gene lost 0 bases, with 17 bases spanning the gap. The CDR3 region is CASSKSYSKSSNQPQHF. The CDR3 nucleotides are TGTGCCAGCAGCAAGTCCTACAGTAAAAGTAGCAATCAGCCCCAGCATTTT.

The gene calls are TRBV10-1 and TRBJ2-7; D is uncertain. With 3 bases removed from V and 2 bases from J, the gap between germline ends came to 8 bases. The CDR3 runs 13 residues. Germline V gene lookup returns CDR1 WNHNN and CDR2 SYGVQD (reference sequence). CDR3 amino acids: CASSDAGTYEQYF. The CDR3 coding sequence is TGCGCCAGCAGTGATGCAGGAACCTACGAGCAGTACTTC.

V gene TRBV27 combines with J gene TRBJ2-5; maybe TRBD1 (6 bases). This CDR3 comprises 14 residues. Trimming cost V 6 bases and J 0 bases, with 11 bases left between them. From germline, CDR1 is MNHEY and CDR2 SMNVEV (reference sequence). CDR3 in amino acids: CASSRTGYQETQYF. For the CDR3, the DNA is TGTGCCAGCAGCCGTACAGGGTACCAAGAGACCCAGTACTTC.

J is TRBJ2-7 and V is TRBV6-5; the match to TRBD2 covers 10 bases. The ends lost 7 bases at V and 3 bases at J; junction bases unmatched: 9. The germline gives CDR1 MNHEY, CDR2 SVGAGI. There are 15 residues in the CDR3. The CDR3 sequence: CASTPRLAGDYEQYF. In nucleotides, the CDR3 is TGTGCCAGCACCCCGAGGCTAGCGGGGGACTACGAGCAGTACTTC.

The chain carries TRBV30 and TRBJ1-1; TRBD1 might be the D (5 bases). With 3 bases removed from V and 8 bases from J, the gap between germline ends came to 13 bases. CDR1 is GTSNPN, CDR2 SVGIG, per germline (reference sequence). This CDR3 region has 12 residues. The CDR3 sequence: CAWRQVLGEAFF. CDR3 coding DNA: TGTGCCTGGAGACAGGTCCTAGGGGAAGCTTTCTTT.

The chain joins TRBV30 to TRBJ2-5; no clear D. The CDR3 has 13 amino acids. Trimming left V 1 base short and J 3 bases short, with 9 bases between. CDR1 is GTSNPN, CDR2 SVGIG, per germline (reference sequence). The CDR3 coding sequence is TGTGCCTGGAGTGACACATCTGAAGAGACCCAGTACTTC. Translation: CAWSDTSEETQYF.

This sequence joins TRBV7-2 and TRBJ2-7, with D hard to call. V was trimmed by 1 base and J by 7 bases, leaving 8 bases between them. Germline CDR1 SGHTA, CDR2 FQGNSA. The CDR3 extends over 12 amino acids. The CDR3 region is CASSLDHGEQYF. The DNA of the CDR3 is TGTGCCAGCAGCTTAGACCACGGTGAGCAGTACTTC.

In DNA form, the CDR3 reads TGTGCCAGCAGCTTACTACCAAGCTCTGGAAACACCATATATTTT. It codes for CASSLLPSSGNTIYF. The rearrangement joins TRBV11-2 to TRBJ1-3; D not resolved. The CDR3 is made up of 15 amino acids. Germline CDR1 and CDR2: SGHAT and FQNNGV. The V end lost 2 bases, the J end lost 0 bases, and 8 bases lay between the germline ends.

V gene TRBV27 combines with J gene TRBJ1-1, with 7 bases that match TRBD1. J was trimmed by 7 bases and V by 3 bases; bases with no gene match: 5. The V gene's germline CDR1 is MNHEY and CDR2 SMNVEV (reference sequence). The CDR3 consists of 13 residues. CDR3 DNA sequence: TGTGCCAGCAGTTTGGTGTGGGACAGTGAAGCTTTCTTT. Protein sequence: CASSLVWDSEAFF.

The chain links TRBV7-8 to TRBJ1-2; TRBD1 matches 8 bases. The trim removed 2 bases at V and 8 bases at J, leaving 13 bases unmatched. Germline lookup yields CDR1 SGHVS and CDR2 FQNEAQ. This CDR3 contains 16 residues. The CDR3 here is CASSLRTGQGPGGYTF. The CDR3 DNA reads TGTGCCAGCAGCTTAAGAACCGGACAGGGCCCGGGGGGCTACACCTTC.

The CDR3 reads CASSGQGDEKLFF. DNA of the CDR3: TGTGCCAGCAGCGGGCAGGGGGATGAAAAACTGTTTTTT. J is TRBJ1-4 and V is TRBV5-4; 7 nucleotides agree with TRBD1. This CDR3 has 13 amino acids. Germline V lookup: CDR1 SGHNT, CDR2 YYREEE (reference sequence). The V segment lost 4 bases and the J segment 6 bases; nucleotides outside the gene matches: 3.